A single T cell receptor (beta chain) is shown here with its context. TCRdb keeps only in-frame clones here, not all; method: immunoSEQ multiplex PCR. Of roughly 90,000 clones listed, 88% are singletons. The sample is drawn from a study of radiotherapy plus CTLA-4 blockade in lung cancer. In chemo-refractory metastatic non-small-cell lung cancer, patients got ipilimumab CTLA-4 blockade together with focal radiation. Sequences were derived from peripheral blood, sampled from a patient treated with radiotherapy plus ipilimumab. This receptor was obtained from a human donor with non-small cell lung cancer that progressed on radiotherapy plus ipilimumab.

The CDR3 DNA follows: TGTGCCTGGAGCCCGGACAGGGAAACTGAAGCTTTCTTT. Residues: CAWSPDRETEAFF. The chain links TRBV30 to TRBJ1-1; 8 positions match TRBD1. There are 13 residues in the CDR3. The ends lost 3 bases at V and 5 bases at J; junction bases unmatched: 5. Germline CDR1 reads GTSNPN; CDR2 reads SVGIG (reference sequence).